This TCR beta chain was recorded in a study of CD8 T cells in ankylosing spondylitis. Study-wide findings and caveats: Characteristic, it appeared, of ankylosing spondylitis blood was a TCR beta motif of several highly homologous variants. Enrichment of disease-linked clones was reportedly significant in matched ankylosing spondylitis synovial fluid. Earlier reports found some motif variants in synovial fluid and blood in reactive arthritis.

This clonotype was picked up a small number of times. No antigen is known for it. Making the TCR beta libraries involved quantitative 5'-RACE with molecular barcodes. TCRdb recomputed calls from the 5' RACE reads with MiXCR, one row per CDR3 protein. The data show hundreds of thousands of distinct CDR3 sequences, with more than 9.5% seen just once and around 6.8% held by the top ten. Germline V gene lookup returns CDR1 SGHKS and CDR2 YYEKEE (reference sequence). The length of the CDR3 is 12 residues. With 3 bases clipped from V and 10 bases from J, the junction kept 6 bases outside the gene matches. The chain uses TRBV5-5 and TRBJ2-7; 8 bases match TRBD2. This receptor was identified in a male donor with ankylosing spondylitis. The sample taken for sequencing was blood, either unsorted or a sorted T cell fraction (not recorded which). The CDR3 coding sequence is TGTGCCAGCAGCTGGGCTAGCGGGTCTCAGTACTTC. As protein: CASSWASGSQYF.